This record concerns one T cell receptor (beta chain) sequence. Individuals drawn from about 26 US areas were about 18 to 95 years old. Cohorts were determined from participant-reported clinical history. The table came from immunoSEQ multiplex PCR; TCRdb's copy has only in-frame clones and leaves some out. The profile covers around 500,000 clones, with roughly 88% appearing a single time and about 1.7% taken by the ten largest. The source of the sample is a study of blood T cell repertoires in COVID-19. CDR3 length: 15 residues. Trimming removed 8 bases from V and 0 bases from J, with 14 bases in between. In germline, CDR1 is MNHEY, CDR2 SVGAGI.

Sequencing was done on a sample of PBMCs or T cells enriched from blood (not recorded which). This clonotype was obtained from a woman aged 40 to 50 who had recovered from COVID-19. J is TRBJ1-5 and V is TRBV6-5; D is ambiguous. The DNA of the CDR3 is TGTGCCAGCCCCCTTAGCGGGGTTAGCAATCAGCCCCAGCATTTT. The encoded protein is CASPLSGVSNQPQHF.